Listed below are T cell receptor beta chains from one sample, sequenced in a study of chemoradiotherapy in HPV16-positive cancers. Some clones are missing from TCRdb's copy, which holds only in-frame ones; the method was immunoSEQ multiplex PCR. The data contain about 35,000 clones, 70% to 90% of them singletons. Sequencing used blood, obtained from a patient who underwent chemoradiotherapy. These receptors all come from a human donor with HPV-associated anogenital cancer. CDR3s include the opening cysteine and the closing phenylalanine or tryptophan. D genes are given only for firm matches. The size field is filled for only some rows; it gives once, few, many or a size class.

v_call: TRBV11-1; d_call: NA; clone_size: NA; j_call: TRBJ2-6; cdr3_nt: TGTGCCAGCAGCTTCCCTAGAACAGGGCGCTCTGGGGCCAACGTCCTGACTTTC; cdr3_aa: CASSFPRTGRSGANVLTF
v_call: TRBV5-1; d_call: NA; clone_size: NA; j_call: TRBJ2-5; cdr3_nt: TGCGCCAGCAGCTTGGGGGGGACACGACAAGAGACCCAGTACTTC; cdr3_aa: CASSLGGTRQETQYF
v_call: TRBV7-3; d_call: TRBD1; clone_size: NA; j_call: TRBJ2-7; cdr3_nt: TGTGCCAGCAGCTCCGTTGGGACAGGCTCCTACGAGCAGTACTTC; cdr3_aa: CASSSVGTGSYEQYF
v_call: TRBV27; d_call: NA; clone_size: NA; j_call: TRBJ2-3; cdr3_nt: TGTGCCAGCAGTTCCAGGGGGGGGCTAGATACGCAGTATTTT; cdr3_aa: CASSSRGGLDTQYF
v_call: TRBV18; d_call: NA; clone_size: NA; j_call: TRBJ1-1; cdr3_nt: TGTGCCAGCTCACCAGGGAAGGATCGATGGACTGAAGCTTTCTTT; cdr3_aa: CASSPGKDRWTEAFF
v_call: TRBV5-4; d_call: TRBD2; clone_size: NA; j_call: TRBJ2-1; cdr3_nt: TGTGCCAGCAGCTTGGGAGGTAGCGGGGGGTCCTACAATGAGCAGTTCTTC; cdr3_aa: CASSLGGSGGSYNEQFF
v_call: TRBV10-3; d_call: NA; clone_size: NA; j_call: TRBJ2-2; cdr3_nt: TGTGCCATCAGTGAGTCTCTCGTCCTGGCGGGGAACACCGGGGAGCTGTTTTTT; cdr3_aa: CAISESLVLAGNTGELFF
v_call: TRBV6-5; d_call: TRBD1; clone_size: NA; j_call: TRBJ1-5; cdr3_nt: TGTGCCAGCAGTTACTCATTCGGACAGGCCAATCAGCCCCAGCATTTT; cdr3_aa: CASSYSFGQANQPQHF
v_call: TRBV11-2; d_call: NA; clone_size: NA; j_call: TRBJ1-1; cdr3_nt: TGTGCCAGCAGCTTTTTTCAGGGAGCAGTCACTGAAGCTTTCTTT; cdr3_aa: CASSFFQGAVTEAFF
v_call: TRBV10-3; d_call: NA; clone_size: once; j_call: TRBJ1-5; cdr3_nt: TGTGCCATCAGTGAGGACCCTTTCAATCAGCCCCAGCATTTT; cdr3_aa: CAISEDPFNQPQHF
v_call: TRBV2; d_call: NA; clone_size: few; j_call: TRBJ1-1; cdr3_nt: TGTGCCAGCAGGAAAGAGATGAACACTGAAGCTTTCTTT; cdr3_aa: CASRKEMNTEAFF
v_call: TRBV11-2; d_call: TRBD1; clone_size: NA; j_call: TRBJ2-7; cdr3_nt: TGTGCCAGCAGCCTTTTTTCACCGGGACAGCCATCCTACGAGCAGTACTTC; cdr3_aa: CASSLFSPGQPSYEQYF
v_call: TRBV11-3; d_call: NA; clone_size: NA; j_call: TRBJ2-1; cdr3_nt: TGTGCCAGCAGCTTAGGGGCCAACAATGAGCAGTTCTTC; cdr3_aa: CASSLGANNEQFF
v_call: TRBV6-5; d_call: NA; clone_size: NA; j_call: TRBJ1-1; cdr3_nt: TGTGCCAGCAGGCTCGCCAGGGACACTGAAGCTTTCTTT; cdr3_aa: CASRLARDTEAFF
v_call: TRBV7-9; d_call: NA; clone_size: NA; j_call: TRBJ1-4; cdr3_nt: TGTGCCAGCAGCTTAGCGGGCCGGGACGATGAACTGTTTTTT; cdr3_aa: CASSLAGRDDELFF
v_call: TRBV7-2; d_call: NA; clone_size: NA; j_call: TRBJ2-2; cdr3_nt: TGTGCCAGCAGCTTAGGGGCCAACACCGGGGAGCTGTTTTTT; cdr3_aa: CASSLGANTGELFF
v_call: TRBV6-6; d_call: NA; clone_size: NA; j_call: TRBJ1-5; cdr3_nt: TGTGCCAGCACGGGGAAGGACCATCAGCCCCAGCATTTT; cdr3_aa: CASTGKDHQPQHF
v_call: TRBV14; d_call: NA; clone_size: NA; j_call: TRBJ2-7; cdr3_nt: TGTGCCAGCAGCCAAGATCGGGACGTCCAGCAGTACTTC; cdr3_aa: CASSQDRDVQQYF
v_call: TRBV2; d_call: TRBD1; clone_size: NA; j_call: TRBJ2-1; cdr3_nt: TGTGCCAGCAGTGACTGGCAGGGGGCCAACAATGAGCAGTTCTTC; cdr3_aa: CASSDWQGANNEQFF
v_call: TRBV15; d_call: TRBD1; clone_size: NA; j_call: TRBJ2-7; cdr3_nt: TGTGCCACCAGCGTTGGACAGGGCTACGAGCAGTACTTC; cdr3_aa: CATSVGQGYEQYF
v_call: TRBV7-9; d_call: TRBD1; clone_size: few; j_call: TRBJ2-7; cdr3_nt: TGTGCCAGCACAGGGGGTAATACCTACGAGCAGTACTTC; cdr3_aa: CASTGGNTYEQYF
v_call: TRBV9; d_call: NA; clone_size: NA; j_call: TRBJ1-2; cdr3_nt: TGTGCCAGCAGCGTAGGCGATGGCTACACCTTC; cdr3_aa: CASSVGDGYTF
v_call: TRBV18; d_call: TRBD2; clone_size: NA; j_call: TRBJ2-1; cdr3_nt: TGTGCCAGCTCACCACCCTATAGCGGGGGGGCGTACAATGAGCAGTTCTTC; cdr3_aa: CASSPPYSGGAYNEQFF
v_call: TRBV7-9; d_call: TRBD1; clone_size: NA; j_call: TRBJ1-1; cdr3_nt: TGTGCCAGCAGCTTAGCGAACAGGGGTGACGCTGAAGCTTTCTTT; cdr3_aa: CASSLANRGDAEAFF
v_call: TRBV7-6; d_call: NA; clone_size: NA; j_call: TRBJ2-7; cdr3_nt: TGTGCCAGCAGCCCGCTCAGGGGTCAAGAGGAGCAGTACTTC; cdr3_aa: CASSPLRGQEEQYF
v_call: TRBV5-1; d_call: TRBD2; clone_size: NA; j_call: TRBJ2-5; cdr3_nt: TGCGCCAGCACCCAGCGGGGGGGTGAAGGAGAGACCCAGTACTTC; cdr3_aa: CASTQRGGEGETQYF
v_call: TRBV9; d_call: NA; clone_size: once; j_call: TRBJ1-2; cdr3_nt: TGTGCCAGCAGCGTAGGGGGCCGAACTAACTATGGCTACACCTTC; cdr3_aa: CASSVGGRTNYGYTF
v_call: TRBV7-2; d_call: TRBD1; clone_size: NA; j_call: TRBJ1-2; cdr3_nt: TGTGCCAGCAGCTTAAACGTATGGGACAGCAATGGCTACACCTTC; cdr3_aa: CASSLNVWDSNGYTF
v_call: TRBV10-3; d_call: NA; clone_size: NA; j_call: TRBJ1-3; cdr3_nt: TGTGCCATCAGTGAGTCCGGGTCTGGAAACACCATATATTTT; cdr3_aa: CAISESGSGNTIYF
v_call: TRBV7-9; d_call: NA; clone_size: NA; j_call: TRBJ1-1; cdr3_nt: TGTGCCAGCAGCTTAGTATCTGGGACTGAAGCTTTCTTT; cdr3_aa: CASSLVSGTEAFF
v_call: TRBV29-1; d_call: NA; clone_size: NA; j_call: TRBJ1-3; cdr3_nt: TGCAGCGTTGGTTTGTTGGACAGCCCAAACACCATATATTTT; cdr3_aa: CSVGLLDSPNTIYF
v_call: TRBV11-2; d_call: NA; clone_size: NA; j_call: TRBJ1-1; cdr3_nt: TGTGCCAGCAGCCGAGCGGGGGGTTTAGGCACTGAAGCTTTCTTT; cdr3_aa: CASSRAGGLGTEAFF
v_call: TRBV7-2; d_call: TRBD2; clone_size: NA; j_call: TRBJ2-7; cdr3_nt: TGTGCCAGCAGCTTAGCGGGGGGGACTAGCGGCGAGCAGTACTTC; cdr3_aa: CASSLAGGTSGEQYF
v_call: TRBV7-9; d_call: TRBD1; clone_size: NA; j_call: TRBJ1-5; cdr3_nt: TGTGCCAGCAGCTTTACAGGGGTACAGCCCCAGCATTTT; cdr3_aa: CASSFTGVQPQHF
v_call: TRBV18; d_call: TRBD1; clone_size: NA; j_call: TRBJ2-7; cdr3_nt: TGTGCCAGCTCACCACCGTCCAGGGGGCGCGACGAGCAGTACTTC; cdr3_aa: CASSPPSRGRDEQYF
v_call: TRBV2; d_call: NA; clone_size: NA; j_call: TRBJ1-1; cdr3_nt: TGTGCCAGCAGTGTGGGTCTGGGGAACACTGAAGCTTTCTTT; cdr3_aa: CASSVGLGNTEAFF
v_call: TRBV7-8; d_call: TRBD1; clone_size: once; j_call: TRBJ2-5; cdr3_nt: TGTGCCAGCAGCAACAGGGGGGAGACCCAGTACTTC; cdr3_aa: CASSNRGETQYF
v_call: TRBV9; d_call: NA; clone_size: NA; j_call: TRBJ2-2; cdr3_nt: TGTGCCACCAATCCGGGACATAACACCGGGGAGCTGTTTTTT; cdr3_aa: CATNPGHNTGELFF